A selection of T cell receptor beta chains follows, all from one sample in a study of CD8 T cells in Susac syndrome. TCRdb used MiXCR to reprocess the immunoSEQ multiplex PCR reads, holding one entry per CDR3 protein. In the table there are under 85,000 distinct CDR3 sequences, around 94% of which are singletons. Sequencing was carried out using CD8+ T cells from PBMCs. The receptor set was obtained from a human donor with Susac syndrome. The conserved cysteine and the conserved F or W are not part of the CDR3 here. D genes are given only for firm matches. The size entry is marked missing in some rows and otherwise reads once, few, many or a size class.

V: TRBV7-8
length: 15
D: TRBD2
J: TRBJ2-3
size: once
CDR3: ASSPTLAGTITDTQY

V: TRBV7-9
length: 13
D: .
J: TRBJ1-4
size: .
CDR3: ASSLGVVTHEKLF

V: TRBV3-1
length: 17
D: .
J: TRBJ2-6
size: .
CDR3: ASSQEKWRGLKGANVLT

V: TRBV7-9
length: 10
D: TRBD1
J: TRBJ2-7
size: .
CDR3: ASIPVTGVEY

V: TRBV28
length: 12
D: TRBD1
J: TRBJ2-1
size: .
CDR3: ASSSRDRNNEQF

V: TRBV4-3
length: 13
D: TRBD1
J: TRBJ2-1
size: .
CDR3: ASSQNRDSYNEQF

V: TRBV9
length: 11
D: .
J: TRBJ2-3
size: .
CDR3: ASSVETGDTQY

V: TRBV19
length: 13
D: TRBD1
J: .
size: .
CDR3: ASSETGAIGYEQY

V: TRBV7-2
length: 13
D: .
J: TRBJ2-7
size: .
CDR3: ASSLARDGSYEQY

V: TRBV6-1
length: 13
D: .
J: TRBJ2-7
size: .
CDR3: ASSPGPQVAYEQY

V: TRBV12-3/TRBV12-4
length: 10
D: .
J: TRBJ2-7
size: .
CDR3: ASSALDYEQY

V: TRBV27
length: 12
D: TRBD2
J: TRBJ2-2
size: .
CDR3: ASSLGLATGELF

V: TRBV7-9
length: 15
D: .
J: TRBJ1-4
size: .
CDR3: ASSLVQGEGLTEKLF

V: TRBV12-3/TRBV12-4
length: 16
D: .
J: TRBJ2-3
size: .
CDR3: ANHLPPPSPGGTDTQY

V: TRBV6-2/TRBV6-3
length: 13
D: TRBD1
J: TRBJ1-1
size: .
CDR3: ASSPGQGRRTEAF

V: TRBV14
length: 12
D: .
J: TRBJ2-7
size: .
CDR3: ASSQGHSSYEQY

V: TRBV29-1
length: 14
D: .
J: TRBJ2-3
size: .
CDR3: SVGASAGSSTDTQY

V: TRBV7-9
length: 10
D: TRBD1
J: TRBJ2-1
size: .
CDR3: ASSQVRDSEF

V: TRBV15
length: 13
D: .
J: TRBJ1-5
size: .
CDR3: ATSRVLGGDQPQH

V: TRBV1
length: 13
D: .
J: TRBJ1-5
size: once
CDR3: TSHNGGESNQPQH

V: TRBV6-1
length: 15
D: .
J: TRBJ1-6
size: .
CDR3: ASTLFLGTEDNSPLH

V: TRBV7-9
length: 13
D: .
J: TRBJ1-2
size: once
CDR3: ASSSLGQSVDGYT

V: TRBV9
length: 13
D: TRBD1
J: TRBJ2-1
size: once
CDR3: ASSVEGASYNEQF

V: TRBV6-6
length: 13
D: .
J: TRBJ2-7
size: .
CDR3: ASRPPGESSYEQY

V: TRBV5-1
length: 14
D: .
J: TRBJ2-1
size: once
CDR3: ASSLDGALTYNEQF

V: TRBV7-8
length: 12
D: .
J: TRBJ2-1
size: .
CDR3: ASSPPTLNNEQF

V: TRBV14
length: 13
D: .
J: TRBJ2-7
size: .
CDR3: ASSLSGTEVHEQY

V: TRBV5-6
length: 11
D: .
J: TRBJ2-1
size: .
CDR3: ASESGAYNEQF

V: TRBV3-1
length: 15
D: TRBD2
J: TRBJ2-1
size: .
CDR3: ASSQDNGGRALDEQF

V: TRBV27
length: 11
D: .
J: TRBJ2-2
size: .
CDR3: ASSLGRAGELF

V: TRBV20-1
length: 13
D: .
J: TRBJ1-5
size: .
CDR3: SASQDMPGNQPQH

V: TRBV7-3
length: 12
D: TRBD2
J: TRBJ2-7
size: .
CDR3: ASSITSGSYEQY

V: TRBV15
length: 13
D: .
J: TRBJ1-2
size: .
CDR3: ATSAGAGGEQGYT

V: TRBV29-1
length: 9
D: .
J: TRBJ2-7
size: .
CDR3: SVDGGYEQY

V: TRBV19
length: 11
D: .
J: TRBJ2-5
size: .
CDR3: ASSPRGTETQY

V: TRBV9
length: 13
D: .
J: TRBJ2-3
size: .
CDR3: ASSVRTTGLNTQY

V: TRBV29-1
length: 14
D: .
J: TRBJ2-5
size: .
CDR3: SVGTYRVEAQETQY

V: TRBV4-3
length: 12
D: .
J: TRBJ2-3
size: once
CDR3: ASSFEWKSDTQY

V: TRBV13
length: 12
D: .
J: TRBJ1-6
size: .
CDR3: ASSPTTGPIPLH

V: TRBV7-8
length: 14
D: TRBD1
J: TRBJ1-1
size: .
CDR3: ASSLRTGAMNTEAF

V: TRBV15
length: 11
D: .
J: TRBJ1-1
size: .
CDR3: ATRESHGTEAF

V: TRBV5-1
length: 15
D: .
J: TRBJ2-5
size: .
CDR3: ASSQNPSGTLKETQY

V: TRBV12-3/TRBV12-4
length: 15
D: .
J: TRBJ2-5
size: .
CDR3: ASSSGRDSFLQETQY

V: TRBV27
length: 13
D: .
J: TRBJ2-1
size: .
CDR3: ASMGTESSYNEQF

V: TRBV9
length: 13
D: TRBD1
J: TRBJ2-7
size: .
CDR3: ASSPGQGAVYEQY

V: TRBV6-5
length: 12
D: TRBD1
J: TRBJ2-7
size: few
CDR3: ASSPGQGDDEQY

V: TRBV24-1
length: 13
D: TRBD2
J: TRBJ2-7
size: .
CDR3: ATSDSGTYTYEQY

V: TRBV9
length: 12
D: .
J: TRBJ2-7
size: .
CDR3: ASSPTKSSYEQY

V: TRBV6-2/TRBV6-3
length: 11
D: .
J: TRBJ2-3
size: .
CDR3: ASGPPLTDTQY

V: TRBV11-3
length: 12
D: TRBD2
J: TRBJ2-1
size: .
CDR3: ASSLLAGDYEQF

V: TRBV27
length: 12
D: .
J: TRBJ2-7
size: .
CDR3: ASSSRGRSYEQY

V: TRBV15
length: 14
D: .
J: TRBJ2-2
size: .
CDR3: ATSKDHEGYTGELF

V: TRBV29-1
length: 15
D: TRBD2
J: TRBJ2-1
size: .
CDR3: SVVTSVLQSSYNEQF

V: TRBV5-6
length: 10
D: .
J: TRBJ2-1
size: few
CDR3: ASSLSSNEQF

V: TRBV9
length: 13
D: .
J: TRBJ1-3
size: .
CDR3: ASSVSTGSGNTIY

V: TRBV3-1
length: 13
D: .
J: TRBJ1-5
size: .
CDR3: ASSQEGGFSQPQH